This T cell receptor beta chain was profiled in a study of blood T cell repertoires in COVID-19. On the study more broadly: Acute-phase and convalescent COVID-19 samples originated in the United States, Italy and Spain. From T cells, B-cell-depleted T cells, or PBMCs came the material, which was cDNA or gDNA.

V shed 5 bases, J shed 9 bases, and the junction held 6 bases outside the gene matches. The V gene's germline CDR1 is SEHNR and CDR2 FQNEAQ (reference sequence). The CDR3 runs 15 residues. Authors' processing steps: Amplification of reference gene primers provided the estimated nucleated cell counts. The data were produced by immunoSEQ multiplex PCR, yet TCRdb's version contains in-frame clones alone and is incomplete. From that table come the V and J calls and clone size; the DNA was used to work out D and trimming. The sample has roughly 210,000 clones; approximately 90% are singletons. This TCR was sampled from a man between 65 and 85 years old with acute or convalescent COVID-19. The rearrangement joins TRBV7-9 to TRBJ2-1; 14 bases map to TRBD2. Sequencing used peripheral blood. CDR3 in DNA: TGTGCCAGCAGCGGTGGGGGACTAGCGGGAGTTGAGCAGTTCTTC. Protein sequence: CASSGGGLAGVEQFF.